This T cell receptor beta chain was found in a study of T cell responses to AZD1222 COVID-19 vaccine. Libraries were prepared by immunoSEQ multiplex PCR; TCRdb keeps only in-frame clonotypes and omits some of them. The table includes 150,000 or so clones, around 90% detected once. Study observations and caveats: Just a handful of people given AZD1222 tested seropositive at baseline. After the peak T cell response, and only then, were repertoires sampled. Clonal diversity was possibly underestimated, and the donors were mostly white British, with more females. Vaccine-associated CD4 TCRs ranged over spike, dominating at 160-218 and 743-854.

A word on this clone: Antigen: not known.

This clonotype originated in an adult in good health. The sample was peripheral blood, taken on day 0 of AZD1222 vaccination.

CDR3 DNA: TGCGCCAGCAGCCAAGTTGTTTACAATGAGCAGTTCTTC. Translation gives CASSQVVYNEQFF. The chain couples TRBV4-3 to TRBJ2-1; no clear D gene. The germline V gene encodes CDR1 LGHNA and CDR2 YSLEER. The CDR3 contains 13 residues. V was clipped by 1 base and J by 4 bases, with 5 bases between them.